The present entry profiles one T cell receptor (beta chain) with its context. Researchers ran the PCR with 60 Vbeta and 13 Jbeta primers. The repertoire was sequenced with immunoSEQ multiplex PCR; TCRdb's copy has only in-frame clones and lacks some. The repertoire holds over 200,000 clones, with approximately 90% as singletons. This record comes from a study of cytomegalovirus exposure and HLA in healthy donors. This CDR3 is 13 amino acids long. V lost 7 bases to trimming and J lost 3 bases, with 12 bases between them. Per germline, CDR1 LNHDA and CDR2 SQIVND (reference sequence). The TCR originated in a woman aged 18-29 years in good health and CMV-seronegative. The sample taken for sequencing was PBMCs. This rearrangement joins TRBV19 to TRBJ1-2, with a possible D match to TRBD1 (5 bases). This chain's CDR3 is CASKDKVDYGYTF. In DNA, the CDR3 is TGTGCCAGTAAGGACAAGGTGGACTATGGCTACACCTTC.